Following are 3 T cell receptor beta chains from one sample sequenced in a study of blood T cell repertoires in COVID-19. The assay was immunoSEQ multiplex PCR, and TCRdb's table has in-frame clones only and misses some. The data contain 150,000 or so clones, roughly 85% of them singletons. The specimen was peripheral blood. The source of these receptors is a human donor in a cohort sampled during active COVID-19.

The rearrangement uses TRBV30 and TRBJ2-7, with 7 bases aligning to TRBD1. This CDR3 is 14 amino acids long. Trimming at V came to 5 bases and at J to 2 bases, leaving 9 bases not matched to a gene. Germline assignment: CDR1 GTSNPN and CDR2 SVGIG (reference sequence). In DNA, the CDR3 is TGTGCCTGGGACCTCGGGACAGTCCCCTACGAGCAGTACTTC. This sequence encodes CAWDLGTVPYEQYF. Using reference TRBV30 and TRBJ2-7 for the parts outside the CDR3, the full variable domain is SQTIHQWPATLVQPVGSPLSLECTVEGTSNPNLYWYRQAAGRGLQLLFYSVGIGQISSEVPQNLSASRPQDRQFILSSKKLLLSDSGFYLCAWDLGTVPYEQYFGPGTRLTVT.

The DNA for the CDR3 is TGTGCCAGCTGCGGGACTAGCGGGTCCTACGAGCAGTACTTC. Translation gives CASCGTSGSYEQYF. The rearrangement links TRBV2 to TRBJ2-7; 12 nucleotides align to TRBD2. Germline values: CDR1 SNHLY, CDR2 FYNNEI. V lost 8 bases and J lost 1; bases outside the gene matches: 3. This CDR3 has 14 residues. Full variable domain (remainder filled in from reference TRBV2 and TRBJ2-7): EPEVTQTPSHQVTQMGQEVILRCVPISNHLYFYWYRQILGQKVEFLVSFYNNEISEKSEIFDDQFSVERPDGSNFTLKIRSTKLEDSAMYFCASCGTSGSYEQYFGPGTRLTVT.

This chain joins TRBV9 and TRBJ2-1; 10 nucleotides agree with TRBD2. The length of the CDR3 is 15 residues. Unmatched junction bases numbered 8, after V lost 6 bases and J lost 5 bases. CDR1 is SGDLS, CDR2 YYNGEE, per germline. CDR3 nucleotides: TGTGCCAGCACACAGACTAGCGGGTTCGACAATGAGCAGTTCTTC. This gives the protein CASTQTSGFDNEQFF.